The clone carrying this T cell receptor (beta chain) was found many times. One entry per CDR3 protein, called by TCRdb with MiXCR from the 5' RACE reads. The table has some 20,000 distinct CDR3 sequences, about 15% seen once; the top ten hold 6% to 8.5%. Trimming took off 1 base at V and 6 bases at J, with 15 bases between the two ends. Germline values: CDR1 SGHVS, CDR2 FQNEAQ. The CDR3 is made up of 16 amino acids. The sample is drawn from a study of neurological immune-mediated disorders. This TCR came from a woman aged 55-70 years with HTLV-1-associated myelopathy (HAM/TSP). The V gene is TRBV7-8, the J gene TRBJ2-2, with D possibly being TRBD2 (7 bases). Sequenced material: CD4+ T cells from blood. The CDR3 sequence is CASSLGLAGAAGELFF. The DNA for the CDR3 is TGTGCCAGCAGCTTAGGACTAGCAGGGGCCGCCGGGGAGCTGTTTTTT.